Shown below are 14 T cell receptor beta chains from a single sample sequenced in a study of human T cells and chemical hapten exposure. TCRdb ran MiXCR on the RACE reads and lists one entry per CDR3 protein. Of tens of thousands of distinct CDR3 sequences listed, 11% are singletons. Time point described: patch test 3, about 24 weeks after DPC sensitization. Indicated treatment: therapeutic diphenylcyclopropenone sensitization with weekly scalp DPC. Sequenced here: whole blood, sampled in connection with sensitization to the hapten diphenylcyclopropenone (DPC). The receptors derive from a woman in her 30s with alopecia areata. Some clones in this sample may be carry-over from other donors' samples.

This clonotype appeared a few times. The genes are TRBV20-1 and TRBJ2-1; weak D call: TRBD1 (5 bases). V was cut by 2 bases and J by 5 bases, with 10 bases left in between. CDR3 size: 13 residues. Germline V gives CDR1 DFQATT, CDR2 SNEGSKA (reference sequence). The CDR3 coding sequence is TGCAGTGCTAGAAGAGACAGCCACAATGAGCAGTTCTTC. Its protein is CSARRDSHNEQFF.

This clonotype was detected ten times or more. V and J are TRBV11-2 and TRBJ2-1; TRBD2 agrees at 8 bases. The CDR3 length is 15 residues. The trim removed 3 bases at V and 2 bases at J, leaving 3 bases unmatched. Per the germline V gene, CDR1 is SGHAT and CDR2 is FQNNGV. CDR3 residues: CASSFSGSPYNEQFF. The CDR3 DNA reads TGTGCCAGCAGCTTCAGCGGGAGTCCCTACAATGAGCAGTTCTTC.

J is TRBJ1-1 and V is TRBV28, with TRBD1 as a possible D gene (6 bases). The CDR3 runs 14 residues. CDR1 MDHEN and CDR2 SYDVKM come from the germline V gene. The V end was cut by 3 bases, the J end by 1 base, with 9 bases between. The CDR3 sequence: CASSFPTGNTEAFF. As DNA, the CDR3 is TGTGCCAGCAGTTTCCCGACAGGGAACACTGAAGCTTTCTTT.

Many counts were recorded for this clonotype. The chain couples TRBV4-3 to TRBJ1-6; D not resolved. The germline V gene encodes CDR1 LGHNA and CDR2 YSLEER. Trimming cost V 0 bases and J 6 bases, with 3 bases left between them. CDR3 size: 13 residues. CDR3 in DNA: TGCGCCAGCAGCCAAGAGGCTAATTCACCCCTCCACTTT. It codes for CASSQEANSPLHF.

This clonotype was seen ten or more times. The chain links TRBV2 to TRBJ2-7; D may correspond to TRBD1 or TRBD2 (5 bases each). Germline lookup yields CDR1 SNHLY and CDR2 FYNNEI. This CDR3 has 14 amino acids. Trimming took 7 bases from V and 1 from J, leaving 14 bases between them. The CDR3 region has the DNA TGTGCCAGCAATAAGGGGACCGCATCCTACGAGCAGTACTTC. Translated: CASNKGTASYEQYF.

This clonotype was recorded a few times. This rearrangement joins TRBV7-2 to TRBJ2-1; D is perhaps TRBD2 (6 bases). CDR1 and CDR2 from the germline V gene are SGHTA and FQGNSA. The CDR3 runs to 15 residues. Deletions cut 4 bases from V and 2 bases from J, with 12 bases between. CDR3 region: CASSSLAAPYNEQFF. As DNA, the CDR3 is TGTGCCAGCAGCTCCTTAGCGGCTCCCTACAATGAGCAGTTCTTC.

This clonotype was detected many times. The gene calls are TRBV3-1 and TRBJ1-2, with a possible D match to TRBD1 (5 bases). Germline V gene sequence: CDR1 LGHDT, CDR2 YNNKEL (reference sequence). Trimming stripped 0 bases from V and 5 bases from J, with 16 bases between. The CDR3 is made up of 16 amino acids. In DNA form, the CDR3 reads TGTGCCAGCAGCCAAGAAGGCCAGGGAATTTTGTATGGCTACACCTTC. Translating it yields CASSQEGQGILYGYTF.

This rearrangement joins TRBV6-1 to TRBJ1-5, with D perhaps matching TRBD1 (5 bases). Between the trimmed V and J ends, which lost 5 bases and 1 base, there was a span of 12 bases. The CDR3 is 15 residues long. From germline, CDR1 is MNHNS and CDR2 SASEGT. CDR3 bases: TGTGCCAGCAGTTGGGGGGTTCAGAGCAATCAGCCCCAGCATTTT. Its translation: CASSWGVQSNQPQHF.

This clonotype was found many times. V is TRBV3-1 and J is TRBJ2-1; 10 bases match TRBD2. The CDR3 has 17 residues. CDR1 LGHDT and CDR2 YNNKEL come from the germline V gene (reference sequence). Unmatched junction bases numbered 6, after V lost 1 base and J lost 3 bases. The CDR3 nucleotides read TGTGCCAGCAGCCAAGGGGCTAGCGGGGGCAGCTACAATGAGCAGTTCTTC. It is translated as CASSQGASGGSYNEQFF.

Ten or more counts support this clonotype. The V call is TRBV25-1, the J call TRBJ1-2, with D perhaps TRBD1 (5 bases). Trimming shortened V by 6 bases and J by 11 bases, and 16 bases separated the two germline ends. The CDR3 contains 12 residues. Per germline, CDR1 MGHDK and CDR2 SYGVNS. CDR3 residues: CASSSQGRRYTF. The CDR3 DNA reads TGTGCCAGCAGCTCCCAGGGCAGGCGGTACACCTTC.

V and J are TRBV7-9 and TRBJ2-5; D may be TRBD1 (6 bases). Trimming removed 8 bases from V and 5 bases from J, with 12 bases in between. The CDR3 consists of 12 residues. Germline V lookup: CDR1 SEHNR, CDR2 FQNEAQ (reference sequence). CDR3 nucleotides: TGTGCCAGCCGCTCCCAGGGGGAGACCCAGTACTTC. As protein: CASRSQGETQYF.

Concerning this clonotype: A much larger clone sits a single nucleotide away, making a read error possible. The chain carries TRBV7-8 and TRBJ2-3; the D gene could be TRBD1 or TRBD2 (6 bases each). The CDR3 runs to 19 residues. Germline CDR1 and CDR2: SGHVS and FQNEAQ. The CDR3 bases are TGTGTCAGCAGGTGGGTCGCCGGGGGCCAATACCTGAGCACAGATACGCAGTATTTT. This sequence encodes CVSRWVAGGQYLSTDTQYF. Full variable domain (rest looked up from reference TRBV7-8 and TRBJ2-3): GAGVSQSPRYKVAKRGQDVALRCDPISGHVSLFWYQQALGQGPEFLTYFQNEAQLDKSGLPSDRFFAERPEGSVSTLKIQRTQQEDSAVYLCVSRWVAGGQYLSTDTQYFGPGTRLTVL.

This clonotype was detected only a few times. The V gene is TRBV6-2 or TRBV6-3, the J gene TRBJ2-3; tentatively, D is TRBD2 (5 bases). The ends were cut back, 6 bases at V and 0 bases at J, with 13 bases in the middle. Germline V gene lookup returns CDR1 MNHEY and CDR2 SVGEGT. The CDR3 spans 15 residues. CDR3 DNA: TGTGCCAGCAGAAGGGCGGGCAGAAGCACAGATACGCAGTATTTT. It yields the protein CASRRAGRSTDTQYF.

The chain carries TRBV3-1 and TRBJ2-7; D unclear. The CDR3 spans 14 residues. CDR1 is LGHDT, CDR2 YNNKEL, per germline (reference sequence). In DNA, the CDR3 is TGTACCAGCAGCCAAGACCTTCCAGATTCGGGGCAGTACGTC. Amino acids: CTSSQDLPDSGQYV.